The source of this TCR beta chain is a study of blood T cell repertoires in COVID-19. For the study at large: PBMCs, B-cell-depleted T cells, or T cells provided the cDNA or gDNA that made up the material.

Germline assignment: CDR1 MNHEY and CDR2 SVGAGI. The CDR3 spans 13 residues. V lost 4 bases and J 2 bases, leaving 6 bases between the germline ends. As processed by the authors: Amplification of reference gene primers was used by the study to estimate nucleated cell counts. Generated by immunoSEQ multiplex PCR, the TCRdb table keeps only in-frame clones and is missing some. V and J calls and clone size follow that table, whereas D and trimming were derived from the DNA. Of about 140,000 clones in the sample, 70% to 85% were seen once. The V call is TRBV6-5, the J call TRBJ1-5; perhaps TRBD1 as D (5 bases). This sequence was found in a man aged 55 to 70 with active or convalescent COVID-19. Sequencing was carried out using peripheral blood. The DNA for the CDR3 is TGTGCCAGCAGTTGGGGGGGCAATCAGCCCCAGCATTTT. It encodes CASSWGGNQPQHF.